This TCR beta chain was identified during a study of graft-versus-host responses after intestinal transplantation (dated by TCRdb to about 2021). Notes on the research overall: The transplants that recipients received were multivisceral, liver-intestinal, or isolated intestinal. Every recipient was given anti-thymocyte globulin induction, followed by approximately 3 years of maintenance tacrolimus and steroids. Graft-versus-host and host-versus-graft alloreactive T cell clones were tracked in the graft, circulation and bone marrow after intestinal transplantation using bulk TCR-beta CDR3 sequencing. Alloreactive clones were identified by sequencing pre-transplant mixed lymphocyte reaction products and comparing these products with unstimulated pre-transplant donor and recipient T cells. The cohort enrolled some 25 intestinal transplant recipients including one retransplant, and a few patients lacking pretransplant specimens were excluded. Donor T cell macrochimerism was defined as a peak of at least 4% donor T cells among recipient peripheral blood mononuclear cells. Rather than being sequenced by the commercial service, samples from a few later patients were sequenced in-house on an Illumina MiSeq and processed with MiXCR. Overall study results and their limits: The relatively low number and heterogeneity of intestinal transplant patients limited the conclusions. GvH clones turned up in recipient bone marrow, with some appearing earlier in ileal mucosa or blood, a pattern consistent with an intestinal mucosal origin. Patients with donor T cell macrochimerism had high GvH to HvG T cell clonal ratios in their allografts. Peak levels of circulating GvH clones were associated with declines in HvG clones early after transplant.

In the first month after transplant, blood samples were collected up to 4 times, and after that at least monthly when available. This clone was seen a single time. What antigen it recognizes has not been identified. Qualities for individual bases were not recorded, and no much larger clone is one base off. Receptors were amplified or captured by the immunoSEQ multiplex PCR assay. High-throughput TCR-beta CDR3 sequencing of genomic DNA from most patients was performed by Adaptive Biotechnologies. The published analysis was carried out like this. Adaptive's ImmunoSEQ software was the source of the TCR sequencing data for roughly 19 patients, while three other patients were processed with MiXCR and VDJtools. CDR3 nucleotide sequences shared between donor and recipient were removed because their origin could not be assigned. Alloreactive clones required at least 2-fold expansion over unstimulated cells and minimum CFSE-low frequency of 0.002% (template counts) or 0.001% (read counts). Clones detected in sequenced pre-transplant spleen, lymph node, or MLR CFSE-low populations of the donor or recipient were defined as mappable. Cumulative frequency of alloreactive clones was calculated as a percentage of all sequences weighted by copy number. As stored in TCRdb, this immuneACCESS dataset retains in-frame rearrangements with V and J assigned. A fraction of the clones does not appear; measured against another copy, unresolved V genes explain less than half of the discrepancy, and the remainder lacks a known reason. V, J and clone size are taken as reported in that table, and D and trimming were inferred from the DNA itself. For this sample the table gives approximately 19,000 clones, of which roughly 82% were detected only once. The leading ten clones occupy about 1.9% of the sample.

Here V drops 2 bases and J drops 2 bases, and the junction holds 2 bases not matched to any gene. The CDR3 numbers 14 residues from cysteine through phenylalanine. The only DNA kept is the CDR3, 42 bases in frame from the first base. The rearranged chain carries TRBV23-1 and TRBJ1-2; 7 central nucleotides agree with TRBD1. TRBV23-1 belongs to the ORF category, with a function that is uncertain. The sample here was PBMCs, taken 14 days after transplant. The TCR comes from a human patient who received an intestinal transplant, so some T cells may come from the graft donor. The CDR3 in this case is CASSQAGGNYGYTF. The DNA sequence follows: TGCGCCAGCAGTCAAGCAGGGGGGAACTATGGCTACACCTTC.